The 4 T cell receptor beta chains given below trace back to one sample, sequenced in a study of T cells in Graves' hyperthyroidism and ophthalmopathy. Template material for amplifying TCR beta CDR3 regions consisted of RNA transcripts. Carried out on the TCR CDR3, a first-round RT-PCR used the HTBI primer set. Each CDR3 protein is one row after TCRdb ran MiXCR on the multiplex PCR reads. The sample shows 730,000 or so distinct CDR3 sequences, around a sixth of them seen only once. Sequencing used blood. These receptor sequences come from a woman in her fifties or sixties with Graves' hyperthyroidism that later progressed to Graves' ophthalmopathy.

This clonotype was observed many times. The rearrangement joins TRBV20-1 to TRBJ2-7, with D unresolved. V was clipped by 6 bases and J by 2 bases, with 17 bases between them. Germline CDR1 and CDR2: DFQATT and SNEGSKA (reference sequence). The CDR3 has 14 amino acids. Here the CDR3 DNA reads TGCAGTGCCCCATTCTGGGTTAACACCTACGAGCAGTACTTC. Translating gives CSAPFWVNTYEQYF.

In this sample, this clonotype turned up many times. V and J are TRBV3-1 and TRBJ1-5; 7 bases fit TRBD1. V was clipped by 4 bases and J by 5 bases; unmatched bases: 5. Per germline, CDR1 LGHDT and CDR2 YNNKEL (reference sequence). The CDR3 length is 14 residues. DNA of the CDR3: TGTGCCAGCAGCCGAGGGGACAGATATCAGCCCCAGCATTTT. This gives the protein CASSRGDRYQPQHF.

CDR3 in DNA: TGTGCCAGCAGCTTGGATTGGCAGGGGGCCGCTGAAGCTTTCTTT. Its translation is CASSLDWQGAAEAFF. The chain combines TRBV5-4 with TRBJ1-1; 8 bases line up with TRBD1. V was pared by 0 bases and J by 6 bases, with 7 bases of the junction left unmatched. Germline CDR1 SGHNT, CDR2 YYREEE (reference sequence). The CDR3 covers 15 residues.

This clonotype was seen repeatedly, ten times or more. In DNA form, the CDR3 reads TGTGCCAGCAGGGTACAGGGGGCGAGCTATGGCTACACCTTC. Translation gives CASRVQGASYGYTF. V gene TRBV2 combines with J gene TRBJ1-2; TRBD1 aligns across 9 bases. The length of the CDR3 is 14 residues. From germline, CDR1 is SNHLY and CDR2 FYNNEI. The V segment lost 6 bases and the J segment 4 bases; nucleotides outside the gene matches: 6.